The clone carrying this T cell receptor beta chain was detected only a few times. The record originates from a study of blood T cell repertoires in COVID-19. Looking at the study overall: Material from acute and convalescent COVID-19 was sourced from the United States, Italy and Spain. Sources were T cells, B-cell-depleted T cells, or PBMCs; the material itself was cDNA or gDNA.

Recovered status applied to Cohort 3 donors who had two consecutive negative PCRs. It also applied to those with clearance or with symptom resolution. The CDR3 totals 15 residues. CDR1 and CDR2 from the germline V gene are SGHVS and FNYEAQ. With 0 bases removed from V and 4 bases from J, the gap between germline ends came to 10 bases. Source study methods: Amplification of reference gene primers was used by the study to estimate nucleated cell counts. Assay: immunoSEQ multiplex PCR; the TCRdb copy retains only in-frame clones and omits some. V and J calls and clone size follow that table, whereas D and trimming were derived from the DNA. This sample yields about 280,000 clones, of which roughly 85% are seen a single time; about 2.5% belongs to the top ten.

The rearrangement uses TRBV7-6 and TRBJ1-3; tentatively, D is TRBD1 (6 bases). Sequencing was performed on PBMCs or T cells enriched from blood (not recorded which). The clonotype originates from a woman between 50 and 59 years old who had recovered from COVID-19. DNA for the CDR3: TGTGCCAGCAGCTTAGCCCAGGGGAAAGGAAACACCATATATTTT. This encodes CASSLAQGKGNTIYF.